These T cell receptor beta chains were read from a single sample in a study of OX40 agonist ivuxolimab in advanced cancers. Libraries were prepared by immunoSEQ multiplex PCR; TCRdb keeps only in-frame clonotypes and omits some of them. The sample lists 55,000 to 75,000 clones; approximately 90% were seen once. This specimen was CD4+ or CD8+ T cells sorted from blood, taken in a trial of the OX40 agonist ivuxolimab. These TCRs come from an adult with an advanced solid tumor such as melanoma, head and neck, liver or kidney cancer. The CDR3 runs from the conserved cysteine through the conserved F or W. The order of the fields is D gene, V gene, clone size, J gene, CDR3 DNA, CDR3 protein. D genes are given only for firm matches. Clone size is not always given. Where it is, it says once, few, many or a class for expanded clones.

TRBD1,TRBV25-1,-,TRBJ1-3,TGTGCCAGCAGTGAAACGCAATCAGGGGGCAGGACTGGAAACACCATATATTTT,CASSETQSGGRTGNTIYF
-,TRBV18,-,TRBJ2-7,TGTGCCAGCTCACCAGGTCGGACCTCCTACGAGCAGTACTTC,CASSPGRTSYEQYF
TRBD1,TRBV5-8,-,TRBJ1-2,TGTGCCAGCAGCCCCTGGGACAGGGATAACTATGGCTACACCTTC,CASSPWDRDNYGYTF
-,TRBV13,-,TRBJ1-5,TGTGCCAGCAGCTTACAGGGATCGAGTCAGCCCCAGCATTTT,CASSLQGSSQPQHF
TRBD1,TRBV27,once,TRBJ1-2,TGTGCCAGCAGTCGTACTTTCGACAGGGGAGCTAACTATGGCTACACCTTC,CASSRTFDRGANYGYTF
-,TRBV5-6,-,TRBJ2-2,TGTGCCAGCAGGGGGTTAGGCACCGGGGAGCTGTTTTTT,CASRGLGTGELFF
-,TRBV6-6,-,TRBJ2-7,TGTGCCAGCAGTTACGAGACAGCCTACGAGCAGTACTTC,CASSYETAYEQYF
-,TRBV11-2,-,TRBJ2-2,TGTGCCAGCAGCTTAGACAGGACCGGGGAGCTGTTTTTT,CASSLDRTGELFF
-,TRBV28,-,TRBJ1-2,TGTGCCAGCAGTTTAGGGGCCCGGGGCTACACCTTC,CASSLGARGYTF
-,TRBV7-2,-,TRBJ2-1,TGTGCCAGCAGTATCGGGCTCGGACTATCCTACAATGAGCAGTTCTTC,CASSIGLGLSYNEQFF
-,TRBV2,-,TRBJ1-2,TGTGCCAGCAGTGAAGCGGGCAGGGTCGGCACCTTC,CASSEAGRVGTF
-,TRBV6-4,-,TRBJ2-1,TGTGCCAGCAGTGAAGGGGGATACTCCTACAATGAGCAGTTCTTC,CASSEGGYSYNEQFF
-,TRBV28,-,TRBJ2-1,TGTGCCAGCAGCGGACGGGACCCGAGCTCCTACAATGAGCAGTTCTTC,CASSGRDPSSYNEQFF
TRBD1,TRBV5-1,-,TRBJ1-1,TGCGCCAGCAGCTTGGGCGGGACAGGGGGCTTGTTCTCTGAAGCTTTCTTT,CASSLGGTGGLFSEAFF
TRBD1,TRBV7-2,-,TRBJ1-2,TGTGCCAGCAGCTTACCCGCTCTTGACAGGGACTATGGCTACACCTTC,CASSLPALDRDYGYTF
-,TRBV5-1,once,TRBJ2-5,TGCGCCAGCAGCTTACAGGGAGGTCGAGAGACCCAGTACTTC,CASSLQGGRETQYF
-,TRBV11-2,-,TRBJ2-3,TGTGCCAGCAGCTTAGGGTTAGCAGATACGCAGTATTTT,CASSLGLADTQYF
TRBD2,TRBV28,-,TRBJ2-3,TGTGCCAGCAGATTGAGCGGGGGACCTAGCACAGATACGCAGTATTTT,CASRLSGGPSTDTQYF
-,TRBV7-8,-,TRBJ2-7,TGTGCCAGCAGCTTATCTCTGGGGCGGACCGAGCAGTACTTC,CASSLSLGRTEQYF
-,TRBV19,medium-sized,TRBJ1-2,TGTGCCAGTAAGTCGGGGGTGAGGGGCTACACCTTC,CASKSGVRGYTF
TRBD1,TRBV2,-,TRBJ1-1,TGTGCCAGCAAAGGGGGCCTGACAGGCGTCACTGAAGCTTTCTTT,CASKGGLTGVTEAFF
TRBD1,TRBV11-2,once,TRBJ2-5,TGTGCCAGCAGCTCAATGGGGACAGCTCAAGAGACCCAGTACTTC,CASSSMGTAQETQYF